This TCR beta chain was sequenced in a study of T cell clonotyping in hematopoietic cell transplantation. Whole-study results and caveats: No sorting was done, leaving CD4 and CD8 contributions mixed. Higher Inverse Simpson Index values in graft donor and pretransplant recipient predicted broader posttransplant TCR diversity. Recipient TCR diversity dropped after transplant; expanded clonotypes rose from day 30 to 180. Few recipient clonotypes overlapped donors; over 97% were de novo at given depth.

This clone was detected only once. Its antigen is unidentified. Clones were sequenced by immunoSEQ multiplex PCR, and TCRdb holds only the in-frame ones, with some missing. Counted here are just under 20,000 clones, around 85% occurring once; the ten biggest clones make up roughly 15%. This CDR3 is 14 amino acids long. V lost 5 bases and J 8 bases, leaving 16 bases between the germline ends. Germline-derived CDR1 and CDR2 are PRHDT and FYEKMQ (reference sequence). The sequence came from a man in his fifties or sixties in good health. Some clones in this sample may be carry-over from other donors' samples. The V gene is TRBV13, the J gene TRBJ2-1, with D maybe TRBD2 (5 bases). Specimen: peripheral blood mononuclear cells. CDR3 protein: CASSPFGVGDEQFF. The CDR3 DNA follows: TGTGCCAGCAGCCCATTCGGGGTCGGCGATGAGCAGTTCTTC. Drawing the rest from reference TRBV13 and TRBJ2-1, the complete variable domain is AAGVIQSPRHLIKEKRETATLKCYPIPRHDTVYWYQQGPGQDPQFLISFYEKMQSDKGSIPDRFSAQQFSDYHSELNMSSLELGDSALYFCASSPFGVGDEQFFGPGTRLTVL.